The 22 T cell receptor beta chains presented below share a single source sample, sequenced in a study of T cell responses to AZD1222 COVID-19 vaccine (dated by TCRdb to the early 2020s). The library relied on the immunoSEQ multiplex PCR assay. TCRdb obtained this table from immuneACCESS and retained in-frame rearrangements with V and J assigned. These tables miss some clones; where compared with another copy, unresolved V genes account for less than half of the shortfall, and the remainder is unexplained. A total of 55,000 to 70,000 clones appear in this sample, around 80% of them only once. The ten largest make up around 10% of the sample. Sample time point, as interpreted from the label and publication: baseline before first vaccination. The source material was peripheral blood, sampled on day 0 of AZD1222 vaccination. The receptors shown here come from an adult in good health.

This clone was detected only once. The chain recombines TRBV9 with TRBJ2-1, with D unresolved. Germline V gene data show CDR1 as SGDLS and CDR2 as YYNGEE. The CDR3 consists of 17 residues. V gave up 0 bases and J gave up 5 bases, with 18 bases separating them. CDR3 DNA sequence: TGTGCCAGCAGCGTAGCTCTGAGGTCAGTTAGAGACAATGAGCAGTTCTTC. Protein product: CASSVALRSVRDNEQFF.

The chain joins TRBV5-1 to TRBJ2-3; maybe TRBD1 (6 bases). Trimming shortened V by 0 bases and J by 0 bases, and 8 bases separated the two germline ends. The CDR3 contains 15 residues. Germline V lookup: CDR1 SGHRS, CDR2 YFSETQ. The CDR3 sequence is CASSLETGSTDTQYF. The CDR3 DNA reads as TGCGCCAGCAGCTTGGAAACAGGGAGCACAGATACGCAGTATTTT.

The genes are TRBV12-3 or TRBV12-4 and TRBJ1-3, with D possibly TRBD1 on 5 matching bases. V was trimmed by 1 base and J by 4 bases, leaving 5 bases between them. The CDR3 extends over 13 amino acids. CDR3 coding DNA: TGTGCCAGCAGTTTAGGGGGGGGAAACACCATATATTTT. It yields the protein CASSLGGGNTIYF.

This clone was counted between two and nine times. The chain has TRBV28 and TRBJ1-1; no definite D call. V lost 3 bases and J 1 base, leaving 9 bases between the germline ends. Germline values: CDR1 MDHEN, CDR2 SYDVKM. The CDR3 consists of 14 residues. The CDR3 is CASSFLAGNTEAFF. The DNA for the CDR3 is TGTGCCAGCAGTTTTCTGGCAGGGAACACTGAAGCTTTCTTT.

This clone was seen a few times. V is TRBV5-1 and J is TRBJ1-6, with TRBD1 as a possible D gene (5 bases). The CDR3 is made up of 18 amino acids. Germline V lookup: CDR1 SGHRS, CDR2 YFSETQ. Trimming removed 3 bases from V and 7 bases from J, with 23 bases in between. The CDR3 coding sequence is TGCGCCAGCAGCTCACTAGAGGACACTAATTCCGAAAATTCACCCCTCCACTTT. Translated, it gives CASSSLEDTNSENSPLHF.

V usage is TRBV29-1 and J usage is TRBJ1-3; 7 nucleotides line up with TRBD1. The CDR3 extends over 16 amino acids. Germline CDR1 reads SQVTM; CDR2 reads ANQGSEA. V dropped 4 bases and J dropped 2; count of bases not matched to a gene: 11. As DNA, the CDR3 is TGCAGCGTTGTCCCGGGACAGTCTTCTACTGGAAACACCATATATTTT. This translates into CSVVPGQSSTGNTIYF.

The V gene is TRBV28, the J gene TRBJ1-2; tentative D call: TRBD1 (6 bases). The CDR3 is 16 residues long. Germline V CDR1 and CDR2: MDHEN, SYDVKM. Trimming left V 5 bases short and J 4 bases short, with 20 bases between. Here the CDR3 reads CASSRGQGRPLYGYTF. CDR3 bases: TGTGCCAGCAGTCGGGGGCAGGGCCGGCCCCTCTATGGCTACACCTTC.

This chain links TRBV21-1 with TRBJ1-4; the DNA was not compared with TRBD1, the D call given in the table. TRBV21-1 is a documented pseudogene. CDR3 length equals 14 residues. The CDR3 DNA sequence: TGTGCCAGCAGCCCCGGGACAGGAGATGAAAAACTGTTTTTT. Translating gives CASSPGTGDEKLFF.

The rearrangement links TRBV4-3 to TRBJ2-3; 10 bases are shared with TRBD2. The trim removed 0 bases at V and 2 bases at J, leaving 5 bases unmatched. Germline V gene sequence: CDR1 LGHNA, CDR2 YSLEER. CDR3 size: 17 residues. CDR3 amino acids: CASSQDLAGVTTDTQYF. CDR3 sequence (DNA): TGCGCCAGCAGCCAAGATCTAGCGGGGGTCACCACAGATACGCAGTATTTT.

The rearrangement links TRBV27 to TRBJ1-3, with a possible D match to TRBD1 (6 bases). V lost 2 bases to trimming and J lost 2 bases, with 7 bases between them. Germline CDR1 MNHEY, CDR2 SMNVEV (reference sequence). The CDR3 totals 14 residues. Here the CDR3 reads CASSLNRAGNTIYF. DNA for the CDR3: TGTGCCAGCAGTTTAAACAGGGCTGGAAACACCATATATTTT.

V and J are TRBV11-1 and TRBJ2-3; possibly TRBD1 or TRBD2 for D (5 bases each). V lost 1 base, J lost 7 bases, and 12 bases lay in between. Germline assignment: CDR1 SGHAT and CDR2 FQDESV (reference sequence). This CDR3 is 14 amino acids long. For the CDR3, the DNA is TGTGCCAGCAGCTTAGACCGGGGCCCTCATACGCAGTATTTT. This sequence encodes CASSLDRGPHTQYF.

This chain joins TRBV25-1 and TRBJ1-1; a possible D gene is TRBD1 (5 bases). The V end was cut by 6 bases, the J end by 3 bases, with 11 bases between. Germline CDR1 is MGHDK and CDR2 is SYGVNS. CDR3 size: 13 residues. The CDR3 DNA reads as TGTGCCAGCAGAGACAGAGGATACACTGAAGCTTTCTTT. Its protein is CASRDRGYTEAFF.

The rearrangement joins TRBV27 to TRBJ1-1; TRBD1 matches at 8 bases. Germline CDR1 is MNHEY and CDR2 is SMNVEV (reference sequence). V was clipped by 6 bases and J by 5 bases; unmatched bases: 17. The CDR3 length is 17 residues. The CDR3 reads CASRETGGLRSWTEAFF. In nucleotides, the CDR3 is TGTGCCAGCAGAGAAACAGGGGGTTTAAGGTCGTGGACTGAAGCTTTCTTT.

This chain links TRBV27 with TRBJ1-2; maybe TRBD1 (6 bases). The germline V gene encodes CDR1 MNHEY and CDR2 SMNVEV (reference sequence). Trimming cost V 7 bases and J 6 bases, with 15 bases left between them. CDR3 size: 13 residues. The CDR3 reads CASTLGGGNGYTF. Written as DNA, the CDR3 is TGTGCCAGCACCCTCGGGGGCGGTAATGGCTACACCTTC.

The CDR3 sequence: CASSYPQGPTDTQYF. The DNA for the CDR3 is TGTGCCAGCAGTTACCCTCAGGGGCCCACAGATACGCAGTATTTT. The chain carries TRBV6-6 and TRBJ2-3, with D perhaps TRBD1 (6 bases). Germline CDR1 MNHNY, CDR2 SVGAGI (reference sequence). The CDR3 covers 15 residues. V lost 2 bases to trimming and J lost 2 bases, with 11 bases between them.

The CDR3 is CASGGLPRREQYF. DNA for the CDR3: TGCGCCAGCGGGGGACTCCCGCGGCGGGAGCAGTACTTC. This rearrangement joins TRBV10-1 to TRBJ2-7; perhaps TRBD2 as D (6 bases). The CDR3 runs 13 residues. V was cut by 8 bases and J by 7 bases, with 18 bases left in between. The germline gives CDR1 WNHNN, CDR2 SYGVQD (reference sequence).

This chain uses TRBV10-3 with TRBJ1-5; D possibly corresponds to TRBD1 (5 bases). Trimming shortened V by 8 bases and J by 4 bases, and 9 bases separated the two germline ends. Germline lookup yields CDR1 ENHRY and CDR2 SYGVKD. The CDR3 totals 12 residues. The CDR3 here is CAIRDGNQPQHF. In DNA, the CDR3 is TGTGCCATCCGGGACGGTAATCAGCCCCAGCATTTT.

This chain connects TRBV4-1 to TRBJ1-1; unclear D gene. The CDR3 is 14 amino acids. Deletions cut 5 bases from V and 4 bases from J, with 14 bases between. CDR1 and CDR2 (germline): MGHRA, YSYEKL. CDR3 DNA sequence: TGCGCCAGCAGCGCCCGGACCGTTTCCACTGAAGCTTTCTTT. Protein sequence: CASSARTVSTEAFF.

J is TRBJ1-1 and V is TRBV18; weak D call: TRBD1 (5 bases). CDR1 KGHSH and CDR2 LQKENI come from the germline V gene. CDR3 length: 15 residues. Between the trimmed V and J ends, which lost 5 bases and 5 bases, there was a span of 18 bases. CDR3 sequence (DNA): TGTGCCAGCTCAGAGGGGCTTGGATCGGGGACTGAAGCTTTCTTT. It specifies CASSEGLGSGTEAFF.

This clone has a handful of counts. CDR3 sequence (DNA): TGTGCCAGCAGCCGAATGGTAAACACCGGGGAGCTGTTTTTT. Encoded protein: CASSRMVNTGELFF. The chain has TRBV5-8 and TRBJ2-2; D call uncertain. Germline values: CDR1 SGHTS, CDR2 YDEGEE. The CDR3 consists of 14 residues. The V gene lost 4 bases and the J gene lost 2 bases, with 9 bases spanning the gap.

The chain is built from TRBV10-1 and TRBJ2-7; the match to TRBD2 covers 10 bases. V shed 4 bases and J 3 bases; nucleotides not matched to a gene: 3. This CDR3 contains 14 residues. Looked up from germline, CDR1 is WNHNN and CDR2 is SYGVQD (reference sequence). The CDR3 reads CASSGTSGDYEQYF. CDR3 DNA: TGCGCCAGCAGTGGAACTAGCGGGGACTACGAGCAGTACTTC.

This chain links TRBV9 with TRBJ1-1; no clear D. This CDR3 has 13 amino acids. With 0 bases removed from V and 0 bases from J, the gap between germline ends came to 3 bases. Per germline, CDR1 SGDLS and CDR2 YYNGEE. The CDR3 sequence: CASSVEMNTEAFF. CDR3 sequence (DNA): TGTGCCAGCAGCGTAGAAATGAACACTGAAGCTTTCTTT.